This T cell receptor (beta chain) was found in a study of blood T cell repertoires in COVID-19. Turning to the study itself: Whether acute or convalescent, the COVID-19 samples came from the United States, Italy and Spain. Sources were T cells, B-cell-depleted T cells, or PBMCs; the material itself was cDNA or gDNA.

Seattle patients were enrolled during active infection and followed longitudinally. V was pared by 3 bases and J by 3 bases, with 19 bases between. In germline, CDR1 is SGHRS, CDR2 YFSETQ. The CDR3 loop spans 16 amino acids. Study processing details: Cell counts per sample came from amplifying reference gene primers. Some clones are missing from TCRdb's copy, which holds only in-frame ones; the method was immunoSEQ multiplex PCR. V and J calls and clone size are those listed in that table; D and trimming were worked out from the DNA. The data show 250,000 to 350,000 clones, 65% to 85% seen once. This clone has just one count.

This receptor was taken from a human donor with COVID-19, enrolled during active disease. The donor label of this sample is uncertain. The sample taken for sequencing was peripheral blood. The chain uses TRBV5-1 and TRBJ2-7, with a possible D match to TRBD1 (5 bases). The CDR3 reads CASSSTIGQGNYEQYF. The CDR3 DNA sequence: TGCGCCAGCAGCTCCACGATAGGGCAGGGTAACTACGAGCAGTACTTC.